Listed below are T cell receptor beta chains from one sample, sequenced in a study of T cell responses to AZD1222 COVID-19 vaccine. Profiling relied on immunoSEQ multiplex PCR, and the TCRdb table lists in-frame clones only, not all of them. This sample has 100,000 or so clones, with 82% found just once. The input for sequencing was peripheral blood, taken on day 0 of AZD1222 vaccination. Source of these receptors: an adult in good health. Each CDR3 is given with its conserved first and last residue. The D gene is left open where the match is weak. Rows may omit the clone size; those that give it use once, few, many or a size class.

TRBV10-1	NA	TRBJ2-1	9	NA	CASFSEQFF	TGCGCCAGCTTTAGTGAGCAGTTCTTC
TRBV7-9	NA	TRBJ1-5	13	NA	CASSLAGDQPQHF	TGTGCCAGCAGCTTAGCAGGGGATCAGCCCCAGCATTTT
TRBV29-1	NA	TRBJ1-4	14	NA	CSVEDPWAGEKLFF	TGCAGCGTTGAAGATCCATGGGCAGGTGAAAAACTGTTTTTT
TRBV4-1	TRBD1	TRBJ1-1	17	NA	CASSHDRGRVMNTEAFF	TGCGCCAGCAGCCACGACAGGGGGCGCGTGATGAACACTGAAGCTTTCTTT
TRBV7-2	NA	TRBJ1-4	15	NA	CASSENQGRWAKLFF	TGTGCCAGCAGCGAAAACCAGGGGAGGTGGGCAAAACTGTTTTTT
TRBV9	NA	TRBJ1-1	13	NA	CASSAGLNTEAFF	TGTGCCAGCAGTGCGGGGCTCAACACTGAAGCTTTCTTT
TRBV29-1	NA	TRBJ1-2	12	NA	CSVDGAHYGYTF	TGCAGCGTTGACGGGGCTCACTATGGCTACACCTTC
TRBV12-2	NA	TRBJ2-7	13	NA	CASRLGDMNEQYF	TGTGCAAGTCGCTTAGGGGACATGAACGAGCAGTACTTC
TRBV5-1	NA	TRBJ2-7	13	NA	CASSLAANYEQYF	TGCGCCAGCAGCTTGGCGGCAAACTACGAGCAGTACTTC
TRBV29-1	NA	TRBJ2-5	12	NA	CSGGRAQETQYF	TGCAGCGGTGGCAGGGCTCAAGAGACCCAGTACTTC
TRBV5-1	TRBD2	TRBJ2-1	17	NA	CASSLGGTSGSYNEQFF	TGCGCCAGCAGCTTGGGTGGGACTAGTGGGTCCTACAATGAGCAGTTCTTC
TRBV7-2	NA	TRBJ2-2	14	once	CASSLVQQSRELFF	TGTGCCAGCAGCTTAGTCCAGCAGAGTAGGGAGCTGTTTTTT
TRBV18	NA	TRBJ1-3	17	few	CASSPLPHSISGNTIYF	TGTGCCAGCTCACCACTACCACACAGTATATCTGGAAACACCATATATTTT
TRBV6-5	NA	TRBJ1-3	11	NA	CASSRADTIYF	TGTGCCAGCAGCCGAGCAGACACCATATATTTT
TRBV5-1	TRBD1	TRBJ2-7	18	NA	CASSLGIMDRDRSYEQYF	TGCGCCAGCAGCTTGGGGATAATGGACCGGGACAGATCCTACGAGCAGTACTTC
TRBV9	NA	TRBJ1-3	14	NA	CASSRQVSGNTIYF	TGTGCCAGCAGCAGACAGGTATCTGGAAACACCATATATTTT
TRBV12-5	NA	TRBJ1-3	14	once	CASGTGLSGNTIYF	TGTGCTAGTGGTACCGGCCTATCTGGAAACACCATATATTTT
TRBV5-4	NA	TRBJ2-7	15	NA	CASSPGQPSSYEQYF	TGTGCCAGCAGCCCAGGACAGCCAAGCTCCTACGAGCAGTACTTC
TRBV6-5	NA	TRBJ1-6	13	NA	CASRGGRNSPLHF	TGTGCCAGCAGGGGCGGGAGGAATTCACCCCTCCACTTT
TRBV11-3	NA	TRBJ2-1	14	NA	CASSLGRSSNEQFF	TGTGCCAGCAGCTTAGGTCGGTCGTCCAATGAGCAGTTCTTC
TRBV4-3	TRBD1	TRBJ2-7	15	few	CASSQDGTGIYEQYF	TGCGCCAGCAGCCAAGACGGGACAGGGATCTACGAGCAGTACTTC
TRBV4-1	NA	TRBJ2-3	17	NA	CASSHEVGGTFTDTQYF	TGCGCCAGCAGCCATGAAGTGGGGGGAACCTTCACAGATACGCAGTATTTT
TRBV6-5	TRBD2	TRBJ2-5	15	medium-sized	CASSYGSGTIETQYF	TGTGCCAGCAGTTATGGCTCGGGGACTATAGAGACCCAGTACTTC
TRBV6-5	NA	TRBJ1-1	14	NA	CASSQIQENTEAFF	TGTGCCAGCAGTCAAATACAGGAGAACACTGAAGCTTTCTTT
TRBV7-2	TRBD2	TRBJ2-2	16	NA	CASSLPAGNLPGELFF	TGTGCCAGCAGCTTACCAGCGGGGAACCTACCCGGGGAGCTGTTTTTT
TRBV6-1	TRBD1	TRBJ1-2	14	NA	CASSDGQGAYGYTF	TGTGCCAGCAGTGATGGTCAGGGGGCCTATGGCTACACCTTC